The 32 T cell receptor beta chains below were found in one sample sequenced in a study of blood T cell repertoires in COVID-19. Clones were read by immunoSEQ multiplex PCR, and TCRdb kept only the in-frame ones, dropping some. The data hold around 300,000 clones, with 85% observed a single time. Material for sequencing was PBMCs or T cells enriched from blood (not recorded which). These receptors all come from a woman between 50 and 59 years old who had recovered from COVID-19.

This CDR3 reads CASSPPRQETEAFF. For the CDR3, the DNA is TGTGCCAGCTCACCACCGAGACAGGAAACTGAAGCTTTCTTT. The rearrangement joins TRBV18 to TRBJ1-1; tentative D call: TRBD1 (6 bases). The V gene lost 0 bases and the J gene lost 5 bases, with 10 bases spanning the gap. Per germline, CDR1 KGHSH and CDR2 LQKENI. The CDR3 consists of 14 residues.

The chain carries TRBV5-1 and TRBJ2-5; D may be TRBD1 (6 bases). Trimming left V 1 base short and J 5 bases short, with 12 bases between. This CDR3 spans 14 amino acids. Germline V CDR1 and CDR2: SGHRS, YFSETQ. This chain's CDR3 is CASSLLTGRETQYF. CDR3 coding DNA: TGCGCCAGCAGCTTGTTGACAGGAAGGGAGACCCAGTACTTC.

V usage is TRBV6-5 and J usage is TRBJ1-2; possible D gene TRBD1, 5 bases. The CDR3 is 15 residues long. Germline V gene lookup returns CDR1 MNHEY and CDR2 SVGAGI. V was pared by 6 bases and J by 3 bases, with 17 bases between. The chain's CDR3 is CASSKNGQAYYGYTF. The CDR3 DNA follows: TGTGCCAGCAGCAAGAACGGACAAGCATACTATGGCTACACCTTC.

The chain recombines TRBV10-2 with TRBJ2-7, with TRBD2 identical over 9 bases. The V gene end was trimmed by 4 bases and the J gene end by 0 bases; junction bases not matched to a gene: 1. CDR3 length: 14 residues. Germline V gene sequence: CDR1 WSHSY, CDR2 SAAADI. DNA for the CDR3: TGCGCCAGCAGTGGGACTAGCGTCTCCTACGAGCAGTACTTC. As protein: CASSGTSVSYEQYF.

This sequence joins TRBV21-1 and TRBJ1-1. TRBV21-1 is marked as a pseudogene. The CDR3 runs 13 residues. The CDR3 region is CASTPGGQSGAFF. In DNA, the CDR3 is TGTGCCAGCACCCCCGGGGGGCAGTCTGGAGCTTTCTTT.

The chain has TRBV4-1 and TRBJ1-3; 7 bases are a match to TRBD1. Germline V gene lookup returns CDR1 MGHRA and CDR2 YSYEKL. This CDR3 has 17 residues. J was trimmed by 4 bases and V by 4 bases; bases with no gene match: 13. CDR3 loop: CASSRQSTGDLGNTIYF. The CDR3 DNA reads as TGCGCCAGCAGCCGACAAAGCACAGGGGACTTAGGAAACACCATATATTTT.

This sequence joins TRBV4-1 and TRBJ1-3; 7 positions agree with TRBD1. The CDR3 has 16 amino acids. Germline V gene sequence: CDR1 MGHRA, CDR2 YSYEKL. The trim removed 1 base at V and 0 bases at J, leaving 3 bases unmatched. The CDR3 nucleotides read TGCGCCAGCAGCCAAGTAAGGGGGCCCTCTGGAAACACCATATATTTT. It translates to CASSQVRGPSGNTIYF.

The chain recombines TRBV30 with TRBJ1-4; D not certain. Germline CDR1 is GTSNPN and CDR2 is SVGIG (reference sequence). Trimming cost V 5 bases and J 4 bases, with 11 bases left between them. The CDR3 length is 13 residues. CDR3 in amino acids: CAWDGPDNEKLFF. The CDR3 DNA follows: TGTGCCTGGGATGGGCCAGATAATGAAAAACTGTTTTTT.

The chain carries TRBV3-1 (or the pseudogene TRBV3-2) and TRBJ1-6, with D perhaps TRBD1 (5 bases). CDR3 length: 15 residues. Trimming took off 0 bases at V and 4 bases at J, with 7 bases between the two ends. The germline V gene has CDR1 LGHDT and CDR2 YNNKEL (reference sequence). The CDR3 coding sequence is TGTGCCAGCAGCCAAGATAGGGGTTATAATTCACCCCTCCACTTT. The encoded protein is CASSQDRGYNSPLHF.

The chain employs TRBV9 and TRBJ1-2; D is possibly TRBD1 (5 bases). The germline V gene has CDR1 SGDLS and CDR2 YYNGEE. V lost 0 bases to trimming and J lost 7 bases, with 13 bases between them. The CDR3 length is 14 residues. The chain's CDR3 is CASSVVPGGVGYTF. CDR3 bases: TGTGCCAGCAGCGTAGTACCGGGAGGGGTTGGCTACACCTTC.

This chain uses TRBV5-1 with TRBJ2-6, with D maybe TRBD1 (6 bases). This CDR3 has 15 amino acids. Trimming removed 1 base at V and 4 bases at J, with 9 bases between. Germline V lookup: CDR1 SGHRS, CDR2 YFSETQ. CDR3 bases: TGCGCCAGCAGCTTGCAGGGGCCCGGGGCCAACGTCCTGACTTTC. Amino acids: CASSLQGPGANVLTF.

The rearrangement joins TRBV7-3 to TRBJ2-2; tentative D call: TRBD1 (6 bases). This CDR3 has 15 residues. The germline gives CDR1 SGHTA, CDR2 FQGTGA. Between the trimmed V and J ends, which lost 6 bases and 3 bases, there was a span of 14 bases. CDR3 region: CASRLQGGDTGELFF. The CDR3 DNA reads TGTGCCAGCAGACTACAGGGTGGAGACACCGGGGAGCTGTTTTTT.

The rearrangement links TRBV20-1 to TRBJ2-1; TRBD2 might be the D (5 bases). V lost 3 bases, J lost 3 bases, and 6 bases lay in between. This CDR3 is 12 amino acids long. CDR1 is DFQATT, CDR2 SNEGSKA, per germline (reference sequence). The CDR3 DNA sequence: TGCAGTGCTAGTACTAGCTACAATGAGCAGTTCTTC. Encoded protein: CSASTSYNEQFF.

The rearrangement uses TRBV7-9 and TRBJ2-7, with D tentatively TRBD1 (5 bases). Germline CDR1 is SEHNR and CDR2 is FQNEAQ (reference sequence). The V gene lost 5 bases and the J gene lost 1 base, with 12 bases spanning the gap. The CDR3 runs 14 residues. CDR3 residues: CASSPAGLSYEQYF. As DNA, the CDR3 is TGTGCCAGCAGCCCCGCAGGGCTTTCCTACGAGCAGTACTTC.

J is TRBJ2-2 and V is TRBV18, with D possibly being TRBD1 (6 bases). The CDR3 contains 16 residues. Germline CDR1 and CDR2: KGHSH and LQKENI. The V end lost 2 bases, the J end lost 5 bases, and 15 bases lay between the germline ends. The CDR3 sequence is CASSPDRDKLTGELFF. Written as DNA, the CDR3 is TGTGCCAGCTCACCAGACCGGGACAAACTAACCGGGGAGCTGTTTTTT.

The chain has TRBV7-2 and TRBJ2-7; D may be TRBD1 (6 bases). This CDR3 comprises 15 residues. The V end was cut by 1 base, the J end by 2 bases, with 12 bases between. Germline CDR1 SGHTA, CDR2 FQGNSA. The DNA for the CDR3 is TGTGCCAGCAGCTTAGATCCAGGGGCCACCTACGAGCAGTACTTC. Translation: CASSLDPGATYEQYF.

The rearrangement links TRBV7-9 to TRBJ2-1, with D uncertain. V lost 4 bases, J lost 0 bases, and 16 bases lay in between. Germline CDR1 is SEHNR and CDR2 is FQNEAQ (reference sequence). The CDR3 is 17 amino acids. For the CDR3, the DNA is TGTGCCAGCAGCTACCCGTCGGTTGGAGACTCCTACAATGAGCAGTTCTTC. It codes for CASSYPSVGDSYNEQFF.

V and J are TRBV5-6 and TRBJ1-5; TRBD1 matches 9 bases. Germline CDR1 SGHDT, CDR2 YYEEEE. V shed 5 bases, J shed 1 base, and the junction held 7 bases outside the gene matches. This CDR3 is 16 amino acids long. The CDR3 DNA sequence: TGTGCCAGCAGTCCGAGGACAGGGGACAGCAATCAGCCCCAGCATTTT. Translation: CASSPRTGDSNQPQHF.

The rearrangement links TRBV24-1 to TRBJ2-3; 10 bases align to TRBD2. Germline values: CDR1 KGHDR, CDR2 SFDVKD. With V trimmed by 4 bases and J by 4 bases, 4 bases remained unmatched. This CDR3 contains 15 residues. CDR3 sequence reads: CATSEAAGGPDTQYF. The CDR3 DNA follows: TGTGCCACCAGTGAGGCAGCGGGGGGGCCAGATACGCAGTATTTT.

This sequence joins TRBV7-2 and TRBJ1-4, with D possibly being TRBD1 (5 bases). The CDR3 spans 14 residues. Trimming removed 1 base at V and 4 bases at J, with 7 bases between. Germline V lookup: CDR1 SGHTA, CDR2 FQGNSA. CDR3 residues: CASSLEQDNEKLFF. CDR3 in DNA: TGTGCCAGCAGCTTAGAACAGGATAATGAAAAACTGTTTTTT.

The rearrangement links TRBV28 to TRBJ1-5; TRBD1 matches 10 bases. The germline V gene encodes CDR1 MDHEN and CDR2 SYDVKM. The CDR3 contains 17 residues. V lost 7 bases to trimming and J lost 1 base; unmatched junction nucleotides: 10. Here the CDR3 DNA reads TGTGCCAGCAACACTAGAAGACAGGGGGCGAGCAATCAGCCCCAGCATTTT. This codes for CASNTRRQGASNQPQHF.

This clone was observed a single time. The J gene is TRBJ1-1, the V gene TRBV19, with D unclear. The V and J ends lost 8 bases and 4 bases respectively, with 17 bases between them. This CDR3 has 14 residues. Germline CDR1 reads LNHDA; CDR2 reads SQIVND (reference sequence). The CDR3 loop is CASLSWSSGTEAFF. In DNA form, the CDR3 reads TGTGCCAGTTTGTCGTGGAGCAGTGGCACTGAAGCTTTCTTT. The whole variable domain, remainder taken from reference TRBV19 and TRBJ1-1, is DGGITQSPKYLFRKEGQNVTLSCEQNLNHDAMYWYRQDPGQGLRLIYYSQIVNDFQKGDIAEGYSVSREKKESFPLTVTSAQKNPTAFYLCASLSWSSGTEAFFGQGTRLTVV.

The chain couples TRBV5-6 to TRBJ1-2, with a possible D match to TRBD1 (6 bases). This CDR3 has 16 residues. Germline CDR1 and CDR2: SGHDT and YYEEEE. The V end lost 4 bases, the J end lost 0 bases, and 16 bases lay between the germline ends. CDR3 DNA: TGTGCCAGCAGCCCGGGGGGGTACAGGGCTAACTATGGCTACACCTTC. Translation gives CASSPGGYRANYGYTF.

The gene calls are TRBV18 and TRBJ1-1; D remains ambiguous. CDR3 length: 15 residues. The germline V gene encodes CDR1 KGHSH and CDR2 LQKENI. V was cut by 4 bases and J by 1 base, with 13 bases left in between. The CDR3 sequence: CASSLITGGNTEAFF. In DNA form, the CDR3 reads TGTGCCAGCTCACTTATTACGGGAGGGAACACTGAAGCTTTCTTT.

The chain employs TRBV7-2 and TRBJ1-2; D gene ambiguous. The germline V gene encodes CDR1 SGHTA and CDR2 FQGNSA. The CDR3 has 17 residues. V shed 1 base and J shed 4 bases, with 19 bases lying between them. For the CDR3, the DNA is TGTGCCAGCAGCTTAGTGAGGCGTCAAACGATGGGCTATGGCTACACCTTC. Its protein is CASSLVRRQTMGYGYTF.

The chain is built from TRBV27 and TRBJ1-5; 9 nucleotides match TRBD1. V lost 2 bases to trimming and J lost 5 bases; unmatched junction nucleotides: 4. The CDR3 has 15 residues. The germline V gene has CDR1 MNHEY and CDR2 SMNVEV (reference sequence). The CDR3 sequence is CASSLRGQGYQPQHF. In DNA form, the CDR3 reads TGTGCCAGCAGTTTAAGGGGACAGGGATATCAGCCCCAGCATTTT.

CDR3: CATPGAGQHGYTF. The CDR3 DNA reads as TGTGCCACCCCGGGGGCGGGACAGCATGGCTACACCTTC. This sequence joins TRBV28 and TRBJ1-2; 7 bases agree with TRBD1. With 10 bases clipped from V and 6 bases from J, the junction kept 11 bases outside the gene matches. Germline lookup yields CDR1 MDHEN and CDR2 SYDVKM. The CDR3 loop spans 13 amino acids.

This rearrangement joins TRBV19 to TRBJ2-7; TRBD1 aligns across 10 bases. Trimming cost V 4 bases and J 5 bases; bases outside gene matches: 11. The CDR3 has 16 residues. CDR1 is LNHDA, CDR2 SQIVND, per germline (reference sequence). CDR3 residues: CASSTYVGTGVNEQYF. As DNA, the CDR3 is TGTGCCAGTAGTACATATGTCGGGACAGGGGTCAACGAGCAGTACTTC.

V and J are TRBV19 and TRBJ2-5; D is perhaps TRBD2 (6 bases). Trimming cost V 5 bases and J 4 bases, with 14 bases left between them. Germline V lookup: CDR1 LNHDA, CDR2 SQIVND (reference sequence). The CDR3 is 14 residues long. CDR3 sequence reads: CASSSRGNGETQYF. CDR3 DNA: TGTGCCAGTAGTTCCCGGGGGAACGGAGAGACCCAGTACTTC. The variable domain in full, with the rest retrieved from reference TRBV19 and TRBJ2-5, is DGGITQSPKYLFRKEGQNVTLSCEQNLNHDAMYWYRQDPGQGLRLIYYSQIVNDFQKGDIAEGYSVSREKKESFPLTVTSAQKNPTAFYLCASSSRGNGETQYFGPGTRLLVL.

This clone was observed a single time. CDR3 loop: CASTQPGQSLNPQHF. The CDR3 region has the DNA TGTGCCAGCACCCAACCAGGACAGTCTTTGAATCCCCAGCATTTT. This chain uses TRBV28 with TRBJ1-5, with D perhaps matching TRBD1 (6 bases). V lost 7 bases and J lost 10, with 23 bases in between. There are 15 residues in the CDR3. Germline V lookup: CDR1 MDHEN, CDR2 SYDVKM.

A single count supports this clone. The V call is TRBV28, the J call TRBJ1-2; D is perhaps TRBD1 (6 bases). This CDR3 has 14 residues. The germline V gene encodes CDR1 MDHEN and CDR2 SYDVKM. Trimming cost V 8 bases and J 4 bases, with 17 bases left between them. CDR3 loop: CASSTGGRPYGYTF. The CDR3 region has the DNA TGTGCCAGCTCTACGGGGGGCAGACCCTATGGCTACACCTTC.

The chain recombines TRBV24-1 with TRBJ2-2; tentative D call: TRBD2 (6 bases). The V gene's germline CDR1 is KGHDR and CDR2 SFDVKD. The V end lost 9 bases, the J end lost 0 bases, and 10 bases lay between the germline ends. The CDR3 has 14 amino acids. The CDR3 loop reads CATRDFTNTGELFF. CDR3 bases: TGTGCCACCCGGGACTTTACGAACACCGGGGAGCTGTTTTTT.